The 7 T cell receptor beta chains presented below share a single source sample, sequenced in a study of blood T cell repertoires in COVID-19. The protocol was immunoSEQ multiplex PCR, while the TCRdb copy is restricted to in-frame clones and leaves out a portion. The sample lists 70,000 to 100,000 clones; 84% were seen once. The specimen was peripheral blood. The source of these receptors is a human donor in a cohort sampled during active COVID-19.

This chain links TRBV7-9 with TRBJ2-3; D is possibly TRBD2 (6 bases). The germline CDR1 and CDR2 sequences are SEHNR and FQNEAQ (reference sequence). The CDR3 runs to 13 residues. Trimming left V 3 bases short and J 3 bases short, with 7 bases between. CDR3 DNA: TGTGCCAGCAGCTTTCGGGAGACAGATACGCAGTATTTT. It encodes CASSFRETDTQYF.

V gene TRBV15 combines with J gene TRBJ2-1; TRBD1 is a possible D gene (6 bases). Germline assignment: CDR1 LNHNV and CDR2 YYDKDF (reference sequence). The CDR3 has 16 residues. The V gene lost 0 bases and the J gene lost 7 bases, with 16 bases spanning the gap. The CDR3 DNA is TGTGCCACCAGCAGAGATACAGGGAAATCGGGGAATGAGCAGTTCTTC. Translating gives CATSRDTGKSGNEQFF.

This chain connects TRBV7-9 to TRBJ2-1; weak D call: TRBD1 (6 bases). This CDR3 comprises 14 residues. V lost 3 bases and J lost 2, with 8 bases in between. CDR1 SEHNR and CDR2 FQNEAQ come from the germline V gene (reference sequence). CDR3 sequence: CASSLAGAYNEQFF. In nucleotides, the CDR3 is TGTGCCAGCAGCTTGGCAGGGGCCTACAATGAGCAGTTCTTC.

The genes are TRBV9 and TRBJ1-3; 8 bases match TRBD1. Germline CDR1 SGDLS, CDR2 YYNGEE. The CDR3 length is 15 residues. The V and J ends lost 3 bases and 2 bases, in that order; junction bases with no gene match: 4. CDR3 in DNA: TGTGCCAGCAGCGCCAGCAGGGGGCCTGGAAACACCATATATTTT. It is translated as CASSASRGPGNTIYF.

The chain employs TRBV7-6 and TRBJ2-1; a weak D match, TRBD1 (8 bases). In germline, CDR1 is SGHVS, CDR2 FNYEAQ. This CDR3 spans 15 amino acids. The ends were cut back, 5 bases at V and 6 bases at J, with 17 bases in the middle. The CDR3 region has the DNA TGTGCCAGCAGCCCCGGGACAGGCGGGGGCAATGAGCAGTTCTTC. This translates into CASSPGTGGGNEQFF.

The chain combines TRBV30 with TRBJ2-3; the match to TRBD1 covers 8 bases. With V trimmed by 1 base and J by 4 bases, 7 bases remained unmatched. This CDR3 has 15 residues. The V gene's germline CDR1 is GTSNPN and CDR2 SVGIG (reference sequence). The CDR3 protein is CAWSAPARGPDTQYF. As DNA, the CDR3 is TGTGCCTGGAGTGCCCCTGCCAGGGGGCCAGATACGCAGTATTTT.

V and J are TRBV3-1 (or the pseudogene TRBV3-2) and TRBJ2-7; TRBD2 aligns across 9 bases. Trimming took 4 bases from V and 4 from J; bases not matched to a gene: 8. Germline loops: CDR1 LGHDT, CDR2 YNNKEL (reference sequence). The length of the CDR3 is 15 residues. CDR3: CASSRAGGLIYEQYF. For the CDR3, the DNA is TGTGCCAGCAGCCGCGCGGGGGGGCTGATTTACGAGCAGTACTTC.